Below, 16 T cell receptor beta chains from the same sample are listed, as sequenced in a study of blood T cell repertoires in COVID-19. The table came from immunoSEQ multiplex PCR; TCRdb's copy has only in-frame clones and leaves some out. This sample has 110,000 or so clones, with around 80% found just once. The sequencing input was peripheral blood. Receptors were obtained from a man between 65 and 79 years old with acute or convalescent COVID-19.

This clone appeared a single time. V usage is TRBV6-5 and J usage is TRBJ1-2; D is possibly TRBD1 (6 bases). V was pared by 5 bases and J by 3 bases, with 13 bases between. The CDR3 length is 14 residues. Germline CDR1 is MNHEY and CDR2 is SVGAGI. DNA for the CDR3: TGTGCCAGCAGTATAGGTGGGACATACTATGGCTACACCTTC. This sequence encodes CASSIGGTYYGYTF.

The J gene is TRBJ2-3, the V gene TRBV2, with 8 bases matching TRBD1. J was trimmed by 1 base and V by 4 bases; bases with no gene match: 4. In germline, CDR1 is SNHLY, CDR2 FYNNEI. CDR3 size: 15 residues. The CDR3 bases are TGTGCCAGCAGTGTCCAGGGACAGGGCACAGATACGCAGTATTTT. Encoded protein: CASSVQGQGTDTQYF.

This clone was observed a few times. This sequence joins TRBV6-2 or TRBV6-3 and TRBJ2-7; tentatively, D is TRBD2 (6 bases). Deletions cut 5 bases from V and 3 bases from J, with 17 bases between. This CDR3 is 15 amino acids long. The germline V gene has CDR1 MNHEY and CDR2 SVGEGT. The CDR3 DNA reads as TGTGCCAGCAGTACTCCGGGGACGGGACTCTACGAGCAGTACTTC. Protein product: CASSTPGTGLYEQYF.

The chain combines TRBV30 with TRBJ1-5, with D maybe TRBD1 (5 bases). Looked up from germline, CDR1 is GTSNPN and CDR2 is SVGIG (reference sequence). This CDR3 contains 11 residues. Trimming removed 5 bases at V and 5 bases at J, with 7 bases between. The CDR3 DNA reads TGTGCCTGGCGGGGGTATCAGCCCCAGCATTTT. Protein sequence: CAWRGYQPQHF.

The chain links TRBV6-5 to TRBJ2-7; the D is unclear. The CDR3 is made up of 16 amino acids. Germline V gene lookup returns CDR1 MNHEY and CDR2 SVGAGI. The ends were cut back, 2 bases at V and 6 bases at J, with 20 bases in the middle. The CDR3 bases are TGTGCCAGCAGTTACGCCCAGGCCCCTACGTTAGGCGAGCAGTACTTC. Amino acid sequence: CASSYAQAPTLGEQYF.

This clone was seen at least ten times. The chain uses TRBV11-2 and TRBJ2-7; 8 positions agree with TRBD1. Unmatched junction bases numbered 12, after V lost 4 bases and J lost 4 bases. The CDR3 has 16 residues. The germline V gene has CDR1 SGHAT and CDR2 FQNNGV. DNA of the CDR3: TGTGCCAGCAGCTCACTCCGGGACAGGAGCCTTTACGAGCAGTACTTC. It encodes CASSSLRDRSLYEQYF.

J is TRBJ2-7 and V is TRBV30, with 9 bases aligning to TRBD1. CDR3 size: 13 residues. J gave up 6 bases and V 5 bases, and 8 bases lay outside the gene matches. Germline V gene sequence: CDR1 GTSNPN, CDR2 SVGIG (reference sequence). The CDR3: CAWSVQGASEQYF. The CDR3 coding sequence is TGTGCCTGGTCCGTACAGGGGGCAAGCGAGCAGTACTTC.

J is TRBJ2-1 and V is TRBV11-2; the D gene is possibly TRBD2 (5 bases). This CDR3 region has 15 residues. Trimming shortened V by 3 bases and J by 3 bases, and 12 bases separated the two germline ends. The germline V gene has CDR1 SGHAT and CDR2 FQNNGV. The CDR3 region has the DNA TGTGCCAGCAGCTTGAACAGAGGGAACTACAATGAGCAGTTCTTC. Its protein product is CASSLNRGNYNEQFF.

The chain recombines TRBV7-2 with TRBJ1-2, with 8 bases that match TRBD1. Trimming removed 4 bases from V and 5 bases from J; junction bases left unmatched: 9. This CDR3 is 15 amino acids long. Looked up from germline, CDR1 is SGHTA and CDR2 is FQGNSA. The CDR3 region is CASSSTGGRLYGYTF. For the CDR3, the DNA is TGTGCCAGCAGCTCCACAGGGGGTCGCCTATATGGCTACACCTTC.

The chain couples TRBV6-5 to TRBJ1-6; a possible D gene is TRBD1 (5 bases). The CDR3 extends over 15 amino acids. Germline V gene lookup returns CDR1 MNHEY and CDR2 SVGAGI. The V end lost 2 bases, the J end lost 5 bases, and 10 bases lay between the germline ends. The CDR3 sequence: CASSYGGGDNSPLHF. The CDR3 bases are TGTGCCAGCAGTTACGGGGGAGGGGATAATTCACCCCTCCACTTT.

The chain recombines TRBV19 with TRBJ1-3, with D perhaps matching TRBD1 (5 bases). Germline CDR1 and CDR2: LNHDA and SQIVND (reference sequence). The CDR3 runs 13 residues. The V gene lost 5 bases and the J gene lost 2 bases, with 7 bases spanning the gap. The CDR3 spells CASSSDTGNTIYF. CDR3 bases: TGTGCCAGTAGTTCGGACACTGGAAACACCATATATTTT.

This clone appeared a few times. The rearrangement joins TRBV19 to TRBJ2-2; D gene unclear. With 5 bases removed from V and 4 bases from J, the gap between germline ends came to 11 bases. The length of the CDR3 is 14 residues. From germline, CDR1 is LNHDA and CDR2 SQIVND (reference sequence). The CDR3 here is CASSPDTRTGELFF. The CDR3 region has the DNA TGTGCCAGTAGTCCCGACACCCGCACCGGGGAGCTGTTTTTT.

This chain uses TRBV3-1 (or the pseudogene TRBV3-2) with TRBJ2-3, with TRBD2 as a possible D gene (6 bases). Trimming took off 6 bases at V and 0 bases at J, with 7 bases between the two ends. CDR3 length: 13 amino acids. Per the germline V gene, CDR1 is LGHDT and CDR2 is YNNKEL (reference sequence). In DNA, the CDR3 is TGTGCCAGCAGGGCGGGGAGCACAGATACGCAGTATTTT. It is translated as CASRAGSTDTQYF.

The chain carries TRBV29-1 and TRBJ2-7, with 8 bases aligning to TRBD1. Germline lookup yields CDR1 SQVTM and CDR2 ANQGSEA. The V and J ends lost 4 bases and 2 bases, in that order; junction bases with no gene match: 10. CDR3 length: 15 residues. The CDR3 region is CSVGGPGTGAYEQYF. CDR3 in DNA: TGCAGCGTTGGGGGGCCAGGGACAGGAGCCTACGAGCAGTACTTC.

The CDR3 here is CASSLVRGPRSYEQYF. CDR3 in DNA: TGTGCCAGCAGCTTAGTTCGAGGGCCTCGTTCCTACGAGCAGTACTTC. The genes are TRBV11-2 and TRBJ2-7; D is perhaps TRBD2 (5 bases). Trimming took 1 base from V and 1 from J, leaving 14 bases between them. The CDR3 totals 16 residues. CDR1 SGHAT and CDR2 FQNNGV come from the germline V gene.

The CDR3, as DNA: TGTGCCACGGGGGGGTACAGGGGGCCCTACAATGAGCAGTTCTTC. This gives the protein CATGGYRGPYNEQFF. The rearrangement uses TRBV7-8 and TRBJ2-1; maybe TRBD1 (9 bases). Germline lookup yields CDR1 SGHVS and CDR2 FQNEAQ. The CDR3 runs 15 residues. Trimming left V 10 bases short and J 2 bases short, with 18 bases between.